The 28 T cell receptor beta chains listed next were all sequenced from one sample in a study of CD8+CD57+ T cells in acquired aplastic anemia. TCR beta VDJ combinations and CDR3 sequences were profiled from genomic DNA. TCRdb itself ran the reads through MiXCR, one entry per CDR3 protein. The sample consists of roughly 290,000 distinct CDR3 sequences, 45% to 65% of them appearing once. All patients picked for sequencing had shown, by flow cytometry, an expansion of CD8+CD57+ cells. The sample taken for sequencing was sorted CD4+, CD8+, or CD8+CD57+ T cells (not recorded which) from PBMCs. The receptors originated from a human donor with aplastic anemia.

On this clonotype itself: A clone one base away is much larger, so this may be a read error. In this CDR3 the conserved last residue, phenylalanine or tryptophan, is missing, so a read error is likely. The V call is TRBV6-6, the J call TRBJ2-4; D is undetermined. The germline V and J ends were trimmed by 2 bases and 2 bases, with 10 bases remaining between them. This CDR3 is 15 amino acids long. Germline V gene sequence: CDR1 MNHNY, CDR2 SVGAGI (reference sequence). CDR3 sequence: CASSYGVITKNIQYL. The CDR3 region has the DNA TGTGCCAGCAGTTACGGGGTGATAACCAAAAACATTCAGTACCTC.

This clonotype was counted ten times or more. The chain has TRBV20-1 and TRBJ1-1, with TRBD1 as a possible D gene (6 bases). The CDR3 is made up of 14 amino acids. Germline CDR1 is DFQATT and CDR2 is SNEGSKA (reference sequence). Trimming removed 6 bases at V and 4 bases at J, with 18 bases between. CDR3 protein: CSAMQGFYGTEAFF. CDR3 bases: TGCAGTGCGATGCAGGGGTTTTACGGCACTGAAGCTTTCTTT.

This sequence joins TRBV12-3 or TRBV12-4 and TRBJ1-2, with TRBD1 matching over 11 bases. CDR3 length equals 13 residues. V lost 4 bases and J lost 6; bases outside the gene matches: 1. CDR3 in amino acids: CASSWDRGNGYTF. CDR3 nucleotide sequence: TGTGCCAGCAGTTGGGACAGGGGGAATGGCTACACCTTC.

This chain uses TRBV7-2 with TRBJ2-7; perhaps TRBD2 as D (7 bases). Trimming cost V 1 base and J 4 bases, with 14 bases left between them. Germline V gene lookup returns CDR1 SGHTA and CDR2 FQGNSA. The CDR3 is made up of 15 amino acids. The CDR3 DNA sequence: TGTGCCAGCAGCTTAGGGGGAGGGGGGTCATACGAGCAGTACTTC. Translating it yields CASSLGGGGSYEQYF.

This chain connects TRBV2 to TRBJ2-3, with 14 bases lining up with TRBD2. This CDR3 contains 16 residues. J gave up 5 bases and V 6 bases, and 7 bases lay outside the gene matches. CDR1 and CDR2 (germline): SNHLY, FYNNEI. As DNA, the CDR3 is TGTGCCAGCAGGTTAGGACTAGCGGGGGGCAGAGATACGCAGTATTTT. This sequence encodes CASRLGLAGGRDTQYF.

Details on this clonotype: The junction differs from germline at one of its ends, possibly a read error. J is TRBJ2-3 and V is TRBV7-8; D is unresolved. This CDR3 region has 16 residues. The V gene's germline CDR1 is SGHVS and CDR2 FQNEAQ. The CDR3 DNA reads TGTGCCAGCACCTTAATCGTAACAGCGACCACAGATACGCAGTATTTT. It translates to CASTLIVTATTDTQYF.

The chain recombines TRBV2 with TRBJ1-4, with 7 bases that match TRBD1. Germline loops: CDR1 SNHLY, CDR2 FYNNEI. V trimming: 6 bases; J trimming: 7 bases; junction bases outside the gene matches: 8. The length of the CDR3 is 14 residues. The CDR3 DNA reads TGTGCCAGCAGGGATAGGACAGGCCTTGAAAAACTGTTTTTT. Translated: CASRDRTGLEKLFF.

This chain uses TRBV29-1 with TRBJ2-1, with 8 bases aligning to TRBD1. Trimming cost V 3 bases and J 10 bases; bases outside gene matches: 14. The germline gives CDR1 SQVTM, CDR2 ANQGSEA. The CDR3 has 15 residues. The CDR3 here is CSVESWGQGAFEQFF. CDR3 DNA: TGCAGCGTTGAGTCATGGGGGCAGGGGGCTTTCGAGCAGTTCTTC.

This clonotype has more than one count but fewer than ten. Just one base apart from a much larger clone, this may be a read error. J is TRBJ2-1 and V is TRBV5-1; D is perhaps TRBD1 (6 bases). The CDR3 totals 14 residues. V lost 2 bases to trimming and J lost 5 bases, with 11 bases between them. Germline V gives CDR1 SGHRS, CDR2 YFSETQ. The CDR3 loop reads CASSFVQGHNEQFF. DNA of the CDR3: TGCGCCAGCAGCTTCGTGCAGGGGCACAATGAGCAGTTCTTC.

With respect to this clonotype: The conserved final phenylalanine or tryptophan is absent from the CDR3, which likely points to a read error. It is unclear where the CDR3 begins or ends on the DNA, so no DNA is shown, and the CDR3 is as TCRdb lists it. The V call is TRBV25-1, the J call TRBJ2-3; TRBD1 reflects the table's D call only, with no check against the DNA. The CDR3 adds up to 14 amino acids, both ends counted. Germline values: CDR1 MGHDK, CDR2 SYGVNS. CDR3 sequence reads: CASSSRQGYNEQFL.

This clonotype came up once. The rearrangement joins TRBV19 to TRBJ1-2; D possibly corresponds to TRBD1 (5 bases). The CDR3 is 14 residues long. CDR1 is LNHDA and CDR2 is SQIVND in the germline V gene (reference sequence). Trimming took 4 bases from V and 8 from J, leaving 17 bases between them. CDR3 sequence: CASSRDAGLRGYTF. CDR3 nucleotide sequence: TGTGCCAGTAGTAGGGATGCGGGGCTAAGAGGCTACACCTTC. Looking up the rest from reference TRBV19 and TRBJ1-2 gives the full variable domain: DGGITQSPKYLFRKEGQNVTLSCEQNLNHDAMYWYRQDPGQGLRLIYYSQIVNDFQKGDIAEGYSVSREKKESFPLTVTSAQKNPTAFYLCASSRDAGLRGYTFGSGTRLTVV.

Worth noting for this clonotype: At one of its ends the junction is not consistent with the germline gene, which may arise from a read error. The V and J genes are TRBV19 and TRBJ2-1, with 12 positions matching TRBD2. Germline assignment: CDR1 LNHDA and CDR2 SQIVND (reference sequence). This CDR3 comprises 18 residues. CDR3 in DNA: TGTGCCGGTAGTATAGGGCTAGCGGGGGGGAGCTCCTACAATGAGCAGTTCTTC. It encodes CAGSIGLAGGSSYNEQFF.

The chain recombines TRBV20-1 with TRBJ2-3; D uncertain. Looked up from germline, CDR1 is DFQATT and CDR2 is SNEGSKA (reference sequence). This CDR3 contains 14 residues. V gave up 2 bases and J gave up 0 bases, with 9 bases separating them. The CDR3: CSARPPQSTDTQYF. The CDR3 DNA reads TGCAGTGCTAGACCGCCCCAGAGCACAGATACGCAGTATTTT.

This clonotype was counted many times. The chain uses TRBV20-1 and TRBJ2-3, with D perhaps matching TRBD2 (7 bases). V shed 6 bases and J shed 5 bases, with 21 bases lying between them. There are 15 residues in the CDR3. From germline, CDR1 is DFQATT and CDR2 SNEGSKA (reference sequence). The CDR3 DNA sequence: TGCAGTGCCCCCAACCGAGGGGGGGCGTTAGATACGCAGTATTTT. Its protein product is CSAPNRGGALDTQYF.

This chain links TRBV5-4 with TRBJ2-7, with a possible D match to TRBD1 (6 bases). V gave up 5 bases and J gave up 0 bases, with 12 bases separating them. The germline V gene encodes CDR1 SGHNT and CDR2 YYREEE (reference sequence). The CDR3 sequence is 14 residues long. As DNA, the CDR3 is TGTGCCAGCAGACTTACAGGGAACTCCTACGAGCAGTACTTC. Protein: CASRLTGNSYEQYF.

As concerns this clonotype: In this CDR3 the conserved last residue, phenylalanine or tryptophan, is missing, so a read error is likely. The chain employs TRBV7-6 and TRBJ2-2, with 8 bases identical to TRBD1. Germline V gene lookup returns CDR1 SGHVS and CDR2 FNYEAQ. The CDR3 extends over 15 amino acids. J gave up 2 bases and V 7 bases, and 6 bases lay outside the gene matches. For the CDR3, the DNA is TGTGCCAGCACCAGGGGGCCGCGTAACACCGGGGAGCTGTTTCTT. The encoded protein is CASTRGPRNTGELFL.

The V call is TRBV15, the J call TRBJ2-7; the D gene is possibly TRBD2 (5 bases). The CDR3 consists of 14 residues. Germline CDR1 reads LNHNV; CDR2 reads YYDKDF (reference sequence). The V and J ends lost 0 bases and 3 bases respectively, with 9 bases between them. The CDR3 DNA reads as TGTGCCACCAGCAGAGAACTCGGGGACTACGAGCAGTACTTC. This translates into CATSRELGDYEQYF.

The CDR3 spells CASSPPSQGASGNTIYF. CDR3 nucleotides: TGTGCCAGCTCACCCCCGTCACAGGGGGCGAGTGGAAACACCATATATTTT. The V and J genes are TRBV18 and TRBJ1-3, with TRBD1 identical over 9 bases. V was pared by 3 bases and J by 3 bases, with 9 bases of the junction left unmatched. The CDR3 sequence is 17 residues long. Looked up from germline, CDR1 is KGHSH and CDR2 is LQKENI.

This sequence joins TRBV24-1 and TRBJ2-2; 8 positions match TRBD1. V was clipped by 9 bases and J by 6 bases; unmatched bases: 5. This CDR3 region has 13 residues. Germline CDR1 is KGHDR and CDR2 is SFDVKD. The chain's CDR3 is CATGQGRSGELFF. The CDR3 DNA sequence: TGTGCCACCGGACAGGGAAGGTCCGGGGAGCTGTTTTTT.

The V call is TRBV29-1, the J call TRBJ1-1; 8 positions match TRBD1. V dropped 7 bases and J dropped 5; count of bases not matched to a gene: 9. Germline V gives CDR1 SQVTM, CDR2 ANQGSEA. The CDR3 runs 13 residues. The CDR3 protein is CSARQGTGTEAFF. CDR3 coding DNA: TGCAGCGCTAGACAGGGGACGGGGACTGAAGCTTTCTTT.

This clonotype was found a few times. This chain connects TRBV20-1 to TRBJ2-7; D is perhaps TRBD2 (6 bases). This CDR3 is 13 amino acids long. V lost 0 bases, J lost 5 bases, and 11 bases lay in between. Germline V lookup: CDR1 DFQATT, CDR2 SNEGSKA (reference sequence). The CDR3: CSARDLGGNEQYF. The CDR3 nucleotides read TGCAGTGCTAGAGATCTTGGGGGGAACGAGCAGTACTTC.

This clonotype came up a few times. The chain employs TRBV20-1 and TRBJ2-5, with D possibly being TRBD2 (6 bases). The germline V and J ends were trimmed by 6 bases and 5 bases, with 25 bases remaining between them. This CDR3 comprises 16 residues. Germline V lookup: CDR1 DFQATT, CDR2 SNEGSKA (reference sequence). The CDR3 sequence is CSAKRALLRGGETQYF. Here the CDR3 DNA reads TGCAGTGCCAAAAGAGCCTTGTTGCGGGGTGGGGAGACCCAGTACTTC.

In the case of this clonotype: The junction shows a germline mismatch at one end, possibly a read error. The chain employs TRBV11-1 and TRBJ2-7; weak D call: TRBD2 (5 bases). The CDR3 contains 17 residues. Per germline, CDR1 SGHAT and CDR2 FQDESV (reference sequence). Here the CDR3 reads CASCLAGGLPELDEQYF. CDR3 in DNA: TGTGCCAGCTGCTTAGCAGGCGGACTCCCGGAATTGGACGAGCAGTACTTC.

This clonotype was seen once. The CDR3 DNA reads TGCGCCAGCGCTAGCGGGGAGTACGGAGATACGCAGTATTTT. It encodes CASASGEYGDTQYF. The V and J genes are TRBV5-1 and TRBJ2-3, with 9 bases identical to TRBD2. This CDR3 comprises 14 residues. The germline CDR1 and CDR2 sequences are SGHRS and YFSETQ. Germline trimming cut 7 bases from V and 5 bases from J; bases unmatched to any gene: 8.

The V call is TRBV10-3, the J call TRBJ2-7; D gene unclear. With 0 bases removed from V and 0 bases from J, the gap between germline ends came to 9 bases. Germline V gives CDR1 ENHRY, CDR2 SYGVKD. This CDR3 spans 15 amino acids. In DNA, the CDR3 is TGTGCCATCAGTGAGTCGACCGCGATCTCCTACGAGCAGTACTTC. Translation gives CAISESTAISYEQYF.

This clonotype was picked up many times. The V and J genes are TRBV27 and TRBJ2-7; tentatively, D is TRBD1 (6 bases). The germline gives CDR1 MNHEY, CDR2 SMNVEV (reference sequence). V shed 7 bases and J shed 2 bases, with 18 bases lying between them. The CDR3 contains 15 residues. The CDR3 is CASNPRAGAPYEQYF. CDR3 bases: TGTGCCAGCAATCCTCGGGCAGGGGCTCCCTACGAGCAGTACTTC.

V is TRBV7-9 and J is TRBJ1-2, with TRBD1 matching over 7 bases. With V trimmed by 4 bases and J by 2 bases, 13 bases remained unmatched. This CDR3 has 17 residues. The germline gives CDR1 SEHNR, CDR2 FQNEAQ (reference sequence). Here the CDR3 DNA reads TGTGCCAGCAGCTGGGTAGCGGGCAGGGGGACGAACTATGGCTACACCTTC. Residues: CASSWVAGRGTNYGYTF.

This clonotype has more than one count but fewer than ten. The chain employs TRBV7-2 and TRBJ1-5; D remains unclear. The CDR3 is made up of 13 amino acids. Trimming cost V 5 bases and J 3 bases, with 8 bases left between them. The V gene's germline CDR1 is SGHTA and CDR2 FQGNSA. DNA of the CDR3: TGTGCCAGCAGCCCGACCCCCAATCAGCCCCAGCATTTT. It specifies CASSPTPNQPQHF.